This paragraph reports one T cell receptor (beta chain). This clonotype was counted only a few times. Its antigen is unknown. Per-base qualities were not stored, and no clone one base away is much larger. The sample was run on an Illumina HiSeq 1500. Using fastp at Q25 and MiXCR, TCRdb reprocessed the public reads and kept productive beta chains. Rows are unified per CDR3 protein, each entry keeping the most common DNA and genes. The sample table records some 130,000 distinct CDR3 sequences; approximately 9.2% of these occur just once. Over 9% of the sample lies in the top ten. The CDR3 sequence holds 14 residues, the cysteine and phenylalanine included. Solely the CDR3 DNA is kept, with 42 bases framed from the first base. Trimming leaves V shorter by 4 bases and J shorter by 6 bases, with the junction holding 2 bases beyond the gene matches. Reading the germline V gene gives CDR1 SNHLY and CDR2 FYNNEI.

This sample is drawn from a study of T cell repertoires in cytomegalovirus infection (dated by TCRdb to the late 2010s). Context from the whole study: Donor HLA type was relevant to the analysis, because carriage of CMV infection together with the matching HLA type was indicated by public TCR beta signatures. Study-wide findings and limitations: The ex vivo response was dominated by HLA-C-restricted CMV-specific TCR beta clonotypes, and the single most frequent clonotype in two of eight donors was supplied by these HLA-C-restricted clonotypes. In both this cohort and an independent cohort of more than 350 donors, the cumulative frequency of public TCR beta family members distinguished carriers of CMV infection plus the relevant HLA type.

The rearrangement combines TRBV2 with TRBJ2-3, with 12 central nucleotides matching TRBD2. The source of this sequence is a human donor in good health (CMV status not recorded). Some clones in this sample may be carry-over from other donors' samples. Material for sequencing was PBMCs. The base sequence is TGTGCCAGCAGTGTTACTAGCGGGGGGGATACGCAGTATTTT. Translated, it reads CASSVTSGGDTQYF.